The 4 T cell receptor beta chains below were found in one sample sequenced in a study of cytomegalovirus exposure and HLA in healthy donors. Clones were sequenced by immunoSEQ multiplex PCR, and TCRdb holds only the in-frame ones, with some missing. The sample has around 110,000 clones, 88% seen once. Sample: PBMCs. The receptor source for this set is a woman younger than 30 in good health and CMV-seropositive.

The chain joins TRBV2 to TRBJ1-5, with 7 bases aligning to TRBD1. Per the germline V gene, CDR1 is SNHLY and CDR2 is FYNNEI. The CDR3 sequence is 14 residues long. J gave up 5 bases and V 7 bases, and 8 bases lay outside the gene matches. Written as DNA, the CDR3 is TGTGCCAGCACCCTGGGACAGTCCGATCAGCCCCAGCATTTT. Protein: CASTLGQSDQPQHF. Filled out from reference TRBV2 and TRBJ1-5, the complete variable domain reads EPEVTQTPSHQVTQMGQEVILRCVPISNHLYFYWYRQILGQKVEFLVSFYNNEISEKSEIFDDQFSVERPDGSNFTLKIRSTKLEDSAMYFCASTLGQSDQPQHFGDGTRLSIL.

The chain employs TRBV27 and TRBJ2-7, with a possible D match to TRBD2 (5 bases). Germline-derived CDR1 and CDR2 are MNHEY and SMNVEV (reference sequence). Trimming took off 6 bases at V and 6 bases at J, with 21 bases between the two ends. The CDR3 covers 15 residues. The CDR3 DNA follows: TGTGCCAGCAGCCCTTATGGAGGTACCAAACGCGAGCAGTACGTC. It translates to CASSPYGGTKREQYV.

The V and J genes are TRBV6-6 and TRBJ2-7; TRBD1 agrees at 8 bases. V shed 6 bases and J 0 bases; nucleotides not matched to a gene: 10. This CDR3 spans 16 amino acids. Germline V gene sequence: CDR1 MNHNY, CDR2 SVGAGI (reference sequence). CDR3 region: CASSPRGTGASYEQYF. As DNA, the CDR3 is TGTGCCAGCAGCCCACGCGGGACAGGTGCCTCCTACGAGCAGTACTTC.

This chain's CDR3 is CASSLQGTKNIQYF. The CDR3 DNA reads TGTGCCAGCAGCTTACAGGGGACCAAAAACATTCAGTACTTC. V gene TRBV5-4 combines with J gene TRBJ2-4; TRBD1 matches 7 bases. Germline V gene sequence: CDR1 SGHNT, CDR2 YYREEE (reference sequence). V gave up 2 bases and J gave up 2 bases; unmatched junction bases: 1. The CDR3 runs to 14 residues.